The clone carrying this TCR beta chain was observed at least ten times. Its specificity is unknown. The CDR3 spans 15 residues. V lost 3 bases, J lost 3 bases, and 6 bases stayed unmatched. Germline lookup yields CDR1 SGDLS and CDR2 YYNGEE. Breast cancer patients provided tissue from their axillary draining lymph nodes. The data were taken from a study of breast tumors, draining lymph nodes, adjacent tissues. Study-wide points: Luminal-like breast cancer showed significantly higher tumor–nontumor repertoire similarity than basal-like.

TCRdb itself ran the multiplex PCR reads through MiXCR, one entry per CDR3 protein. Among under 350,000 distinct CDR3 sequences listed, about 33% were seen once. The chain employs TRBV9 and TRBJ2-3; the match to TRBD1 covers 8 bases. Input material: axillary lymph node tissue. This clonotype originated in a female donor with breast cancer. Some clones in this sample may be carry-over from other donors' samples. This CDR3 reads CASSDRDRWTDTQYF. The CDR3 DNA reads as TGTGCCAGCAGCGACCGGGACAGGTGGACAGATACGCAGTATTTT.